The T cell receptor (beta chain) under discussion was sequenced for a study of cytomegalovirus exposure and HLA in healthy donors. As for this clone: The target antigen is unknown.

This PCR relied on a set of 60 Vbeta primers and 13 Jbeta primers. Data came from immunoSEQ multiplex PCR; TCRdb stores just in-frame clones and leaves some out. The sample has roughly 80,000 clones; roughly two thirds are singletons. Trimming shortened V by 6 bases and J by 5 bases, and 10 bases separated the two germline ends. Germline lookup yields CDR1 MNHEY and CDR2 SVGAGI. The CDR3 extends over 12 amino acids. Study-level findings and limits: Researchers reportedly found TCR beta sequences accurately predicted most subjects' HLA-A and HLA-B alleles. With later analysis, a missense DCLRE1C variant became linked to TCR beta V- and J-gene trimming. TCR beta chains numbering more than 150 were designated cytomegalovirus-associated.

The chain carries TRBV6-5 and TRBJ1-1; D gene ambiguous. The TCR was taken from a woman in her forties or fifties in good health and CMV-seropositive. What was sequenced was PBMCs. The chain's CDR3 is CASSSVGTEAFF. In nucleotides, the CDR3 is TGTGCCAGCAGCTCGGTTGGTACTGAAGCTTTCTTT.